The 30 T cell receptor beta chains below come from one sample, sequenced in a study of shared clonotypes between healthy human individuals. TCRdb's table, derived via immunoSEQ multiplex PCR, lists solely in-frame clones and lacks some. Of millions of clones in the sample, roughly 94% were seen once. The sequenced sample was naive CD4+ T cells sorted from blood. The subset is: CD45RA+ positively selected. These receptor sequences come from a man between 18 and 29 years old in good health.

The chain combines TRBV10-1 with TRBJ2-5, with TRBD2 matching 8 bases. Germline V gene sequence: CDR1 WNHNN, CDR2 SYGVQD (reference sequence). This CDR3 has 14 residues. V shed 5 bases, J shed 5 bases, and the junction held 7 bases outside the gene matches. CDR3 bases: TGCGCCAGCAGTTTGAGCGGGAGTCGTGAGACCCAGTACTTC. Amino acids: CASSLSGSRETQYF.

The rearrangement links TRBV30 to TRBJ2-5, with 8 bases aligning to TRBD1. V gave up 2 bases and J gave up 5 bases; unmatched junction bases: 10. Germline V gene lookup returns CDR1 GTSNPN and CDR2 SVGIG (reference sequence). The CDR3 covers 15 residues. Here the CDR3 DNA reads TGTGCCTGGAGTTCTCGACAGGGGTCTTTGGAGACCCAGTACTTC. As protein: CAWSSRQGSLETQYF. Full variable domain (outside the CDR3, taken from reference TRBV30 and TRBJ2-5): SQTIHQWPATLVQPVGSPLSLECTVEGTSNPNLYWYRQAAGRGLQLLFYSVGIGQISSEVPQNLSASRPQDRQFILSSKKLLLSDSGFYLCAWSSRQGSLETQYFGPGTRLLVL.

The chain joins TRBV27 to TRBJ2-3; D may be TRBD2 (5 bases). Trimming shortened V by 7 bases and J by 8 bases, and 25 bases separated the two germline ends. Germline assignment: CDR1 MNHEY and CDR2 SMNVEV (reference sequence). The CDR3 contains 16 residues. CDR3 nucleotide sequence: TGTGCCAGCAATAAGGTTCGGGATCCCGGCATGGGTACGCAGTATTTT. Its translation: CASNKVRDPGMGTQYF.

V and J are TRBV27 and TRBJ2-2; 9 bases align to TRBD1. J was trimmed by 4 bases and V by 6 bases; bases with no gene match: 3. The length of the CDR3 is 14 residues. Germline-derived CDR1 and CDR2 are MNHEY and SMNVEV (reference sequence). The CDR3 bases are TGTGCCAGCAGGGGACAGGGCGGCACCGGGGAGCTGTTTTTT. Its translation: CASRGQGGTGELFF.

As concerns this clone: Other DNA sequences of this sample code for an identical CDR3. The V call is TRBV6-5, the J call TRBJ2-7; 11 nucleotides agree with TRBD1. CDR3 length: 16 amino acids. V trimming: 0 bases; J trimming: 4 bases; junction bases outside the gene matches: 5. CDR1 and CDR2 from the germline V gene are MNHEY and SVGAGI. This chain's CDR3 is CASSYSSGTGGYEQYF. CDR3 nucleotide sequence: TGTGCCAGCAGTTACTCGAGCGGGACAGGGGGATACGAGCAGTACTTC.

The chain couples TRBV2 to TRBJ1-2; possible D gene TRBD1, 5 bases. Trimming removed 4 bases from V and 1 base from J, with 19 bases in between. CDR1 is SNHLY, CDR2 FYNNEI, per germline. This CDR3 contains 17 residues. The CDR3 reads CASSGLDGLGVNYGYTF. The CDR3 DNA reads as TGTGCCAGCAGTGGATTGGATGGGTTGGGGGTTAACTATGGCTACACCTTC.

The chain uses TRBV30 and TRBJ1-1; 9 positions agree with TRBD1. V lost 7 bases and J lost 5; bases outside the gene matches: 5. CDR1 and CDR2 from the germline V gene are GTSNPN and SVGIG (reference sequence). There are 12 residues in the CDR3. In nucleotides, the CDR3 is TGTGCCTATACGACAGGGGGGACTGAAGCTTTCTTT. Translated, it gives CAYTTGGTEAFF. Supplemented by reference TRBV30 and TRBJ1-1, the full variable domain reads SQTIHQWPATLVQPVGSPLSLECTVEGTSNPNLYWYRQAAGRGLQLLFYSVGIGQISSEVPQNLSASRPQDRQFILSSKKLLLSDSGFYLCAYTTGGTEAFFGQGTRLTVV.

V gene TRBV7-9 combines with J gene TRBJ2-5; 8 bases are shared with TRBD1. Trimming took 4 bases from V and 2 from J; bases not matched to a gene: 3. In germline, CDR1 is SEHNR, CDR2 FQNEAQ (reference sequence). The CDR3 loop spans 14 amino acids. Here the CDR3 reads CASSSGGNQETQYF. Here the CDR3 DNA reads TGTGCCAGCAGCTCAGGGGGCAATCAAGAGACCCAGTACTTC.

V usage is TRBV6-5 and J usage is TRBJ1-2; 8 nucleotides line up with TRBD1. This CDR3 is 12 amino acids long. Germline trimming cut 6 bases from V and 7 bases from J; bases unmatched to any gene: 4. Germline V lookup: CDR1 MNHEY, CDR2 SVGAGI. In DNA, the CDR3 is TGTGCCAGCAGAGGGACAGGAGGTGGCTACACCTTC. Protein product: CASRGTGGGYTF.

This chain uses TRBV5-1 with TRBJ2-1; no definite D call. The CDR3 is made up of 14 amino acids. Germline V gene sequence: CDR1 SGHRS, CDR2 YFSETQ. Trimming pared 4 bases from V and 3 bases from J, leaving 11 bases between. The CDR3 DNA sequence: TGCGCCAGCAGCGGAGTTAACCTCTACAATGAGCAGTTCTTC. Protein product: CASSGVNLYNEQFF. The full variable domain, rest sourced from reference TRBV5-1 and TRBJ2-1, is KAGVTQTPRYLIKTRGQQVTLSCSPISGHRSVSWYQQTPGQGLQFLFEYFSETQRNKGNFPGRFSGRQFSNSRSEMNVSTLELGDSALYLCASSGVNLYNEQFFGPGTRLTVL.

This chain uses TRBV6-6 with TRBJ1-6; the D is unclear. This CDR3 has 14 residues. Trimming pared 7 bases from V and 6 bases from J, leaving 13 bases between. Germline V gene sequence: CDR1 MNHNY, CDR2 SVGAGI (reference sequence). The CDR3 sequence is CASTPGRSNSPLHF. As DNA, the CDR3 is TGTGCCAGCACCCCCGGACGGAGTAATTCACCCCTCCACTTT.

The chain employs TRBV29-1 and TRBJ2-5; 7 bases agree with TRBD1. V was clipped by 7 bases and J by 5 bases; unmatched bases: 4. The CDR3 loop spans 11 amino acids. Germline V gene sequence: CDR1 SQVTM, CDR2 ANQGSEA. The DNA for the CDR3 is TGCAGCGGTTCACAGGGGGAGACCCAGTACTTC. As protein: CSGSQGETQYF.

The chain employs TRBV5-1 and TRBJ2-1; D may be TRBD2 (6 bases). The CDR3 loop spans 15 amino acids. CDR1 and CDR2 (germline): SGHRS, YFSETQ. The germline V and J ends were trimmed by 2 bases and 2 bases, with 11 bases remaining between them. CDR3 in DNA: TGCGCCAGCAGCTTAGAAACGGGGGCCTACAATGAGCAGTTCTTC. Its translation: CASSLETGAYNEQFF.

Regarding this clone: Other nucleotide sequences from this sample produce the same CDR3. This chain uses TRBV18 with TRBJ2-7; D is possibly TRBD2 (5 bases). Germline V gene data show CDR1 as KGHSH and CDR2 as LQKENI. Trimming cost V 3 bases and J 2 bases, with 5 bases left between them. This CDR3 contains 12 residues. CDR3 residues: CASSPGTYEQYF. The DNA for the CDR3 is TGTGCCAGCTCACCCGGGACCTACGAGCAGTACTTC. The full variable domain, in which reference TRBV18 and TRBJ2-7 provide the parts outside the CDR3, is NAGVMQNPRHLVRRRGQEARLRCSPMKGHSHVYWYRQLPEEGLKFMVYLQKENIIDESGMPKERFSAEFPKEGPSILRIQQVVRGDSAAYFCASSPGTYEQYFGPGTRLTVT.

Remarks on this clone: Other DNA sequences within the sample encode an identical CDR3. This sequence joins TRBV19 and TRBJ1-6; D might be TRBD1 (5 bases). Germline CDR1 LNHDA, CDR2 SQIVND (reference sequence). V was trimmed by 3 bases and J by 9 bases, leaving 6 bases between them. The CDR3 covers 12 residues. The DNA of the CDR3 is TGTGCCAGTAGTATTGGGGGTTCACCCCTCCACTTT. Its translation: CASSIGGSPLHF.

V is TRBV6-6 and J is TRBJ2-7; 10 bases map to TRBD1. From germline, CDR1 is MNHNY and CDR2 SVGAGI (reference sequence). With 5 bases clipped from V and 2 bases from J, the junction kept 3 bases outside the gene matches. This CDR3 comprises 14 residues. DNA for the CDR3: TGTGCCAGCAGTAGGACAGGGGGTACCTACGAGCAGTACTTC. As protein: CASSRTGGTYEQYF.

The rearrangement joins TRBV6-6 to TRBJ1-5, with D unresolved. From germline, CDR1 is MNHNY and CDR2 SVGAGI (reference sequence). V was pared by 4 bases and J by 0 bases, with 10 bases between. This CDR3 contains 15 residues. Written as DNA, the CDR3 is TGTGCCAGCAGTTCGGACGGACTTAGCAATCAGCCCCAGCATTTT. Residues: CASSSDGLSNQPQHF.

CDR3: CASSLTGNNEQFF. The DNA of the CDR3 is TGTGCCAGCAGCTTGACAGGGAACAATGAGCAGTTCTTC. The chain uses TRBV7-9 and TRBJ2-1; TRBD1 aligns across 7 bases. The trim removed 3 bases at V and 5 bases at J, leaving 1 base unmatched. CDR1 SEHNR and CDR2 FQNEAQ come from the germline V gene (reference sequence). This CDR3 is built from 13 residues.

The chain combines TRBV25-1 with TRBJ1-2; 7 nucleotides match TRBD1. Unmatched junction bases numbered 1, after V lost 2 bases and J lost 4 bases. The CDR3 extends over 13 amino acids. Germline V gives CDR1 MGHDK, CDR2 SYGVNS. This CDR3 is CASSEGDSYGYTF. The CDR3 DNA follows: TGTGCCAGCAGTGAAGGGGACAGCTATGGCTACACCTTC.

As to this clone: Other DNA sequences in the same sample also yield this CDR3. The CDR3 is CASRGGTEAFF. The CDR3 DNA reads as TGTGCCAGCAGAGGGGGGACAGAAGCTTTCTTT. The rearrangement links TRBV28 to TRBJ1-1, with D tentatively TRBD1 (6 bases). Germline CDR1 and CDR2: MDHEN and SYDVKM. The V gene lost 6 bases and the J gene lost 8 bases, with 10 bases spanning the gap. This CDR3 has 11 residues.

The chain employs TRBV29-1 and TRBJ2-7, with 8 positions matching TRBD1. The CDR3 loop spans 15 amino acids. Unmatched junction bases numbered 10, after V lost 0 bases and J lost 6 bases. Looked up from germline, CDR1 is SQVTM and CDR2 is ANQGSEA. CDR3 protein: CSVEEAGGGFSEQYF. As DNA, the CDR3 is TGCAGCGTTGAAGAGGCAGGGGGCGGATTCTCCGAGCAGTACTTC.

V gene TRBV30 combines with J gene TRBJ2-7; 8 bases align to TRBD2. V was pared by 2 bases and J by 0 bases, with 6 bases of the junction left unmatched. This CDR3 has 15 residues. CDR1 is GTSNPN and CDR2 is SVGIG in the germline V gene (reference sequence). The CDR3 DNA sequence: TGTGCCTGGAGTTTAGGCGGGAGGATCTCCTACGAGCAGTACTTC. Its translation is CAWSLGGRISYEQYF.

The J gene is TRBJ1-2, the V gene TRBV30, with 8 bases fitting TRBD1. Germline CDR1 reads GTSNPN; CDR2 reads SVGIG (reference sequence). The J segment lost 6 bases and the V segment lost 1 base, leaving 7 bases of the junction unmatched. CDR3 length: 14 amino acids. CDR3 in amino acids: CAWSGGRQGNGYTF. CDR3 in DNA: TGTGCCTGGAGTGGGGGGAGACAGGGGAATGGCTACACCTTC.

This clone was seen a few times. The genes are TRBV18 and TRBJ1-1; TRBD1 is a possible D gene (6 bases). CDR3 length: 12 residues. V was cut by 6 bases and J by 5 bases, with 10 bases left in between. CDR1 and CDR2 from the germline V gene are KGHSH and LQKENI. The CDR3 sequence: CASSEGVTEAFF. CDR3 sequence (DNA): TGTGCCAGCTCGGAGGGGGTTACTGAAGCTTTCTTT.

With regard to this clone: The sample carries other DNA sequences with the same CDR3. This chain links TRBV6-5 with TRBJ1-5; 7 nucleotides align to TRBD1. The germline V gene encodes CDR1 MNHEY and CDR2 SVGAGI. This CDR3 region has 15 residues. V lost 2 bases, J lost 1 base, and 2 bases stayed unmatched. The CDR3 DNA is TGTGCCAGCAGTTACGGGGGACAGAGCAATCAGCCCCAGCATTTT. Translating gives CASSYGGQSNQPQHF.

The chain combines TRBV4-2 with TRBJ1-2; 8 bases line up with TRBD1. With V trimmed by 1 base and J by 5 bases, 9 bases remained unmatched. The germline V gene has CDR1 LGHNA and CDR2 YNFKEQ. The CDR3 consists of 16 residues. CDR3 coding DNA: TGTGCCAGCAGCCAAGCCATTCAGGACAGGGTATATGGCTACACCTTC. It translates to CASSQAIQDRVYGYTF.

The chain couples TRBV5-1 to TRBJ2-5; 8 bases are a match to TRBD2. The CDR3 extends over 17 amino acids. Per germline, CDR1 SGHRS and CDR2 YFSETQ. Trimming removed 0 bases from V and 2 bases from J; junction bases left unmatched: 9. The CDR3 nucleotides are TGCGCCAGCAGCTTGGAGCGGGCGGGAGGCCTTCAAGAGACCCAGTACTTC. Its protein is CASSLERAGGLQETQYF.

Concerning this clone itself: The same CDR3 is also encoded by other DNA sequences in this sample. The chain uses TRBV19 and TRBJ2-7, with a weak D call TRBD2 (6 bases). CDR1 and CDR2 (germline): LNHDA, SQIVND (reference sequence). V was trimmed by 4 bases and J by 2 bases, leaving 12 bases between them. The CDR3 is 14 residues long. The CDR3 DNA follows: TGTGCCAGTAGTACCCAGCGGGCCGCCTACGAGCAGTACTTC. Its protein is CASSTQRAAYEQYF. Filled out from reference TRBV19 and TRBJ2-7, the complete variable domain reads DGGITQSPKYLFRKEGQNVTLSCEQNLNHDAMYWYRQDPGQGLRLIYYSQIVNDFQKGDIAEGYSVSREKKESFPLTVTSAQKNPTAFYLCASSTQRAAYEQYFGPGTRLTVT.

Written as DNA, the CDR3 is TGTGCCAGTAGACGAGGGGGCTTAGAGACCCAGTACTTC. Residues: CASRRGGLETQYF. The chain uses TRBV19 and TRBJ2-5; 7 nucleotides agree with TRBD1. V trimming: 6 bases; J trimming: 4 bases; junction bases outside the gene matches: 5. Germline lookup yields CDR1 LNHDA and CDR2 SQIVND (reference sequence). CDR3 length: 13 residues.

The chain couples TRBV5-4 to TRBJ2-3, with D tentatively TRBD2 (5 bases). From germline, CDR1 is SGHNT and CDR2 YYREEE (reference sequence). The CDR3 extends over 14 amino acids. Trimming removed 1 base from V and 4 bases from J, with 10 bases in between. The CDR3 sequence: CASSLYWTADTQYF. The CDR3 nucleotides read TGTGCCAGCAGCTTGTATTGGACTGCAGATACGCAGTATTTT.